Below are 24 T cell receptor beta chains sequenced from a single sample in a study of T cell changes during pregnancy in multiple sclerosis. Clones were sequenced by immunoSEQ multiplex PCR, and TCRdb holds only the in-frame ones, with some missing. The sample records about 77,000 clones, just over 90% being singletons. The input for sequencing was peripheral blood, taken after pregnancy. The receptors stem from a female donor in good health, enrolled as a control in a pregnancy study.

The chain links TRBV5-5 to TRBJ2-7, with TRBD2 matching over 7 bases. Losses at the gene ends were 2 bases for V and 6 bases for J; bases not matched to a gene: 8. The germline V gene encodes CDR1 SGHKS and CDR2 YYEKEE (reference sequence). The CDR3 totals 14 residues. CDR3 bases: TGTGCCAGCAGCTTCGTCGGGGGGAAGAGCGAGCAGTACTTC. Its protein product is CASSFVGGKSEQYF.

CDR3: CASTSGDYGYTF. DNA of the CDR3: TGCGCCAGCACATCTGGAGATTATGGCTACACCTTC. The chain combines TRBV5-1 with TRBJ1-2; D remains ambiguous. Germline values: CDR1 SGHRS, CDR2 YFSETQ. The CDR3 loop spans 12 amino acids. The ends were cut back, 6 bases at V and 5 bases at J, with 11 bases in the middle.

The chain employs TRBV18 and TRBJ2-3, with TRBD2 matching over 9 bases. J lost 6 bases, V lost 6 bases, and 10 bases had no gene match. The CDR3 runs to 15 residues. Germline lookup yields CDR1 KGHSH and CDR2 LQKENI. Here the CDR3 reads CASSPWRGGMDTQYF. In nucleotides, the CDR3 is TGTGCCAGCTCCCCTTGGCGGGGGGGCATGGATACGCAGTATTTT.

The chain uses TRBV11-2 and TRBJ2-2, with D hard to call. Trimming took 4 bases from V and 7 from J, leaving 10 bases between them. The CDR3 runs 13 residues. Germline V gene lookup returns CDR1 SGHAT and CDR2 FQNNGV. CDR3 region: CASSYGAIGELFF. The DNA for the CDR3 is TGTGCCAGCAGCTACGGAGCGATCGGGGAGCTGTTTTTT.

V and J are TRBV7-2 and TRBJ2-3; 11 bases line up with TRBD2. The CDR3 runs 17 residues. With 5 bases clipped from V and 2 bases from J, the junction kept 9 bases outside the gene matches. Germline V gives CDR1 SGHTA, CDR2 FQGNSA. Here the CDR3 DNA reads TGTGCCAGCAGCAAAACACCGGGACTAGCGGACACAGATACGCAGTATTTT. This encodes CASSKTPGLADTDTQYF.

V is TRBV18 and J is TRBJ2-1, with TRBD1 matching 9 bases. This CDR3 has 15 amino acids. Germline lookup yields CDR1 KGHSH and CDR2 LQKENI. V lost 3 bases, J lost 6 bases, and 6 bases stayed unmatched. The CDR3 nucleotides read TGTGCCAGCTCACCCGGGACAGGGCTCTTCAATGAGCAGTTCTTC. Its protein product is CASSPGTGLFNEQFF.

This chain links TRBV18 with TRBJ1-1, with 8 bases lining up with TRBD1. Germline V gene lookup returns CDR1 KGHSH and CDR2 LQKENI. This CDR3 has 15 amino acids. J gave up 1 base and V 3 bases, and 4 bases lay outside the gene matches. The CDR3 loop reads CASSPQGAENTEAFF. The DNA for the CDR3 is TGTGCCAGCTCACCGCAGGGGGCGGAGAACACTGAAGCTTTCTTT.

The chain joins TRBV4-3 to TRBJ1-2; D is ambiguous. The ends were cut back, 1 base at V and 7 bases at J, with 13 bases in the middle. The CDR3 length is 14 residues. CDR1 LGHNA and CDR2 YSLEER come from the germline V gene. Here the CDR3 DNA reads TGCGCCAGCAGCCAAGGCGGGCAGTGGGTTGGCTACACCTTC. It is translated as CASSQGGQWVGYTF.

The V gene is TRBV2, the J gene TRBJ1-2; D call uncertain. The germline CDR1 and CDR2 sequences are SNHLY and FYNNEI. Trimming cost V 5 bases and J 4 bases, with 5 bases left between them. This CDR3 comprises 11 residues. The CDR3 is CASSLSYGYTF. The DNA for the CDR3 is TGTGCCAGCAGTCTTAGCTATGGCTACACCTTC.

This chain joins TRBV29-1 and TRBJ1-1; D remains ambiguous. Between the trimmed V and J ends, which lost 6 bases and 0 bases, there was a span of 8 bases. Per germline, CDR1 SQVTM and CDR2 ANQGSEA. The CDR3 is 12 residues long. CDR3 bases: TGCAGCGTCCTGAGGTTGAACACTGAAGCTTTCTTT. Its protein is CSVLRLNTEAFF.

The rearrangement uses TRBV30 and TRBJ2-7; possible D gene TRBD2, 5 bases. The length of the CDR3 is 15 residues. The ends were cut back, 5 bases at V and 0 bases at J, with 17 bases in the middle. Germline V gene data show CDR1 as GTSNPN and CDR2 as SVGIG (reference sequence). The CDR3 coding sequence is TGTGCCTGGTTCCCAACGACGGGAAGCTCCTACGAGCAGTACTTC. Its translation is CAWFPTTGSSYEQYF.

This clone occurred once. The chain has TRBV18 and TRBJ2-7; 7 bases map to TRBD1. Per the germline V gene, CDR1 is KGHSH and CDR2 is LQKENI. The ends lost 3 bases at V and 3 bases at J; junction bases unmatched: 20. The length of the CDR3 is 19 residues. The CDR3 DNA reads as TGTGCCAGCTCACCCACGACAGGCGTTAAAAGGGGGCTCGACTACGAGCAGTACTTC. Translating gives CASSPTTGVKRGLDYEQYF. Filled out from reference TRBV18 and TRBJ2-7, the complete variable domain reads NAGVMQNPRHLVRRRGQEARLRCSPMKGHSHVYWYRQLPEEGLKFMVYLQKENIIDESGMPKERFSAEFPKEGPSILRIQQVVRGDSAAYFCASSPTTGVKRGLDYEQYFGPGTRLTVT.

The V and J genes are TRBV28 and TRBJ1-1; 9 nucleotides align to TRBD1. Germline loops: CDR1 MDHEN, CDR2 SYDVKM. V trimming: 3 bases; J trimming: 8 bases; junction bases outside the gene matches: 4. The CDR3 covers 13 residues. The CDR3 spells CASSFHGTGEAFF. The CDR3 DNA reads TGTGCCAGCAGTTTTCATGGGACAGGGGAAGCTTTCTTT.

V and J are TRBV5-1 and TRBJ1-6; a possible D gene is TRBD1 (6 bases). Germline CDR1 reads SGHRS; CDR2 reads YFSETQ. V was shortened by 0 bases and J by 7 bases, with 8 bases between the two germline ends. The CDR3 loop spans 14 amino acids. CDR3 region: CASSLGQENSPLHF. The CDR3 DNA follows: TGCGCCAGCAGCTTGGGACAGGAAAATTCACCCCTCCACTTT.

This sequence joins TRBV9 and TRBJ2-1, with D maybe TRBD2 (5 bases). The CDR3 runs to 15 residues. CDR1 and CDR2 from the germline V gene are SGDLS and YYNGEE. V was pared by 3 bases and J by 1 base, with 11 bases between. CDR3 in DNA: TGTGCCAGCAGCGAAACCCGCGGGTCCTACAATGAGCAGTTCTTC. Translation: CASSETRGSYNEQFF.

This clone has a count of ten or more. The DNA is left out, because the CDR3 cannot be placed on it with certainty; the CDR3 is given as TCRdb lists it. V is TRBV30 and J is TRBJ2-3; the table assigns TRBD2, which was not confirmed against the DNA. CDR1 and CDR2 from the germline V gene are GTSNPN and SVGIG (reference sequence). With termini counted, the CDR3 has 12 amino acids. CDR3 loop: CAWSVAGGTAYF.

Written as DNA, the CDR3 is TGTGCCAGCAGTTACTCGTCGATTAGAAACCTCTACGAGCAGTACTTC. It yields the protein CASSYSSIRNLYEQYF. The gene calls are TRBV6-5 and TRBJ2-7; the D is unclear. The V end lost 0 bases, the J end lost 3 bases, and 15 bases lay between the germline ends. The CDR3 totals 16 residues. CDR1 MNHEY and CDR2 SVGAGI come from the germline V gene.

V is TRBV4-2 and J is TRBJ2-3; tentatively, D is TRBD2 (6 bases). V lost 1 base to trimming and J lost 0 bases, with 11 bases between them. Germline V gene lookup returns CDR1 LGHNA and CDR2 YNFKEQ. The CDR3 totals 16 residues. The DNA for the CDR3 is TGTGCCAGCAGCCAAGCCCGGGGGACTAGCACAGATACGCAGTATTTT. Translation: CASSQARGTSTDTQYF.

The sample holds one count of this clone. The chain recombines TRBV7-8 with TRBJ2-5; 9 bases are shared with TRBD2. The CDR3 is made up of 17 amino acids. The trim removed 2 bases at V and 4 bases at J, leaving 11 bases unmatched. Germline V CDR1 and CDR2: SGHVS, FQNEAQ. The CDR3 coding sequence is TGTGCCAGCAGCTTAAGGATTGCGGGGGGGCCTAGAGAGACCCAGTACTTC. Its translation: CASSLRIAGGPRETQYF.

The chain has TRBV5-1 and TRBJ1-2; TRBD1 matches 9 bases. Unmatched junction bases numbered 11, after V lost 3 bases and J lost 8 bases. The CDR3 covers 15 residues. The germline V gene encodes CDR1 SGHRS and CDR2 YFSETQ. CDR3 DNA: TGCGCCAGCAGCTACTTCCCGGGACAGGGAAACGGCTACACCTTC. It yields the protein CASSYFPGQGNGYTF. The full variable domain, completed using reference TRBV5-1 and TRBJ1-2, is KAGVTQTPRYLIKTRGQQVTLSCSPISGHRSVSWYQQTPGQGLQFLFEYFSETQRNKGNFPGRFSGRQFSNSRSEMNVSTLELGDSALYLCASSYFPGQGNGYTFGSGTRLTVV.

This rearrangement joins TRBV19 to TRBJ2-2, with 10 bases that match TRBD2. The germline V gene has CDR1 LNHDA and CDR2 SQIVND (reference sequence). With 4 bases clipped from V and 5 bases from J, the junction kept 1 base outside the gene matches. The CDR3 runs 14 residues. CDR3 protein: CASSTSGRTGELFF. The CDR3 DNA reads as TGTGCCAGTAGTACTAGCGGGAGAACCGGGGAGCTGTTTTTT.

The chain joins TRBV5-8 to TRBJ2-7, with TRBD1 matching 10 bases. The V segment lost 5 bases and the J segment 3 bases; nucleotides outside the gene matches: 8. The CDR3 is 15 residues long. CDR1 is SGHTS, CDR2 YDEGEE, per germline. The CDR3 DNA is TGTGCCAGCAGAACCGGGACAGGGGATATCTACGAGCAGTACTTC. This encodes CASRTGTGDIYEQYF.

The chain combines TRBV27 with TRBJ2-7, with 10 nucleotides matching TRBD2. The CDR3 is 13 amino acids. With 3 bases clipped from V and 11 bases from J, the junction kept 7 bases outside the gene matches. Germline CDR1 is MNHEY and CDR2 is SMNVEV (reference sequence). The CDR3 coding sequence is TGTGCCAGCAGTTTCAAGACTAGCGGGCAGGAGTACTTC. Its translation is CASSFKTSGQEYF.

The chain combines TRBV27 with TRBJ2-7, with 9 positions matching TRBD1. Germline V CDR1 and CDR2: MNHEY, SMNVEV (reference sequence). The length of the CDR3 is 15 residues. Trimming at V came to 8 bases and at J to 7 bases, leaving 15 bases not matched to a gene. CDR3 DNA: TGTGCCAGCGGTTCCCCGGGACAGGGAATCTTTGAGCAGTACTTC. Its translation: CASGSPGQGIFEQYF.